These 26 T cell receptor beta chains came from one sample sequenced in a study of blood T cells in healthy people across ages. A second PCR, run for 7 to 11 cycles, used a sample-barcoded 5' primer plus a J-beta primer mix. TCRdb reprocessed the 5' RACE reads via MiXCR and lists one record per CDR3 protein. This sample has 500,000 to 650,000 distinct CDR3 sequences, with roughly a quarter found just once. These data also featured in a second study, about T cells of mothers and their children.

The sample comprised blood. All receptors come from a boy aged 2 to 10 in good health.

CDR3 protein: CSASGQEGDYGYTF. The CDR3 DNA reads TGCAGTGCCTCGGGACAAGAAGGGGACTATGGCTACACCTTC. The chain recombines TRBV20-1 with TRBJ1-2, with a tentative D call TRBD1 (6 bases). The CDR3 is 14 residues long. Trimming cost V 6 bases and J 3 bases, with 17 bases left between them. Germline CDR1 and CDR2: DFQATT and SNEGSKA (reference sequence).

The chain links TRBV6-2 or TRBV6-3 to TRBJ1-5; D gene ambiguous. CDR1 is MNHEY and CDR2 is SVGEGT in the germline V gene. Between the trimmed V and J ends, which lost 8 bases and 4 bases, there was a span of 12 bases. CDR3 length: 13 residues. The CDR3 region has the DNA TGTGCCAGCGGGTCGGGGAGTAATCAGCCCCAGCATTTT. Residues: CASGSGSNQPQHF.

CDR3 in DNA: TGTGCCATCAGTCTAGGAGCGGGGGTCTACGAGCAGTACTTC. This gives the protein CAISLGAGVYEQYF. This chain connects TRBV10-3 to TRBJ2-1; 8 nucleotides align to TRBD2. The J call is doubtful: the DNA matches TRBJ2-7 better. CDR3 length equals 14 residues. In germline, CDR1 is ENHRY, CDR2 SYGVKD.

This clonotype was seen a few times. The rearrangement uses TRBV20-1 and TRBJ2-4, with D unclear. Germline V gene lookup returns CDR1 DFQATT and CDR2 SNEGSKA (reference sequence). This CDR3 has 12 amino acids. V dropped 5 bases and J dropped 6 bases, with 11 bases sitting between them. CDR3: CSAVDMGNIQYF. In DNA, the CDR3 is TGCAGTGCTGTCGACATGGGAAACATTCAGTACTTC.

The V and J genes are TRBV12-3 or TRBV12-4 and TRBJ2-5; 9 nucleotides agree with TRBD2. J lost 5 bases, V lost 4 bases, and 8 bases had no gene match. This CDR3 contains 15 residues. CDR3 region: CASSSRGRAEETQYF. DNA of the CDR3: TGTGCCAGCAGTTCACGCGGGAGGGCCGAGGAGACCCAGTACTTC.

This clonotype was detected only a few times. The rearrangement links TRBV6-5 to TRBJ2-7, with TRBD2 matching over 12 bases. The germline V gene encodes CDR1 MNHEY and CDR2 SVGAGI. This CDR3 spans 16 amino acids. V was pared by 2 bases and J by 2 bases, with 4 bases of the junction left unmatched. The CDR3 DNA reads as TGTGCCAGCAGTTACGGGCTAGCGGGAGGGCCCTACGAGCAGTACTTC. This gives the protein CASSYGLAGGPYEQYF.

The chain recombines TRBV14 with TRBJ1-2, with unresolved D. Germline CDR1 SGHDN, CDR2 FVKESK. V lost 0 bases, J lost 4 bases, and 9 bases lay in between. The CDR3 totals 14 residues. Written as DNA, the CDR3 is TGTGCCAGCAGCCAAGATTCGATCTTCTATGGCTACACCTTC. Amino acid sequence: CASSQDSIFYGYTF.

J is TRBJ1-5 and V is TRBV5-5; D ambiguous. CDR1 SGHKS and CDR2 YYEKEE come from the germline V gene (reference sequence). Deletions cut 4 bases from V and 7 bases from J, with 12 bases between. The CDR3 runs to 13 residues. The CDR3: CASSQRRVQPQHF. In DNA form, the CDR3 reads TGTGCCAGCAGCCAACGGAGGGTCCAGCCCCAGCATTTT.

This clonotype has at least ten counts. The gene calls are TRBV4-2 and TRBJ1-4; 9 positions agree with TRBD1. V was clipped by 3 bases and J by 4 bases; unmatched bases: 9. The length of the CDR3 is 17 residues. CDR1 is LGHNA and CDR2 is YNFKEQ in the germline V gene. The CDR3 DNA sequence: TGTGCCAGCAGCCAGGAGACAGGGGGTTCGGGTAATGAAAAACTGTTTTTT. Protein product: CASSQETGGSGNEKLFF.

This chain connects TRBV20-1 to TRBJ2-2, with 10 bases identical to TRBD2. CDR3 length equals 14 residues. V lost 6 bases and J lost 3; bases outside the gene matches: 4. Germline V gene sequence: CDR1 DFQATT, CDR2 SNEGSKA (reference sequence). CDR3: CSATGTSDTGELFF. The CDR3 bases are TGCAGTGCAACCGGGACTAGCGACACCGGGGAGCTGTTTTTT.

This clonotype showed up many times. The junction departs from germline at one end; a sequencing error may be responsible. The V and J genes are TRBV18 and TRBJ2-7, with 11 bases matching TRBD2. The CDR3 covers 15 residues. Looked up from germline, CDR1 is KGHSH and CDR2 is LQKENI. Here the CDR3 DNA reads TGCGCCAGCAGCCCTCTAGCGGGAGGTTCATACGAGCAGTACTTC. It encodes CASSPLAGGSYEQYF.

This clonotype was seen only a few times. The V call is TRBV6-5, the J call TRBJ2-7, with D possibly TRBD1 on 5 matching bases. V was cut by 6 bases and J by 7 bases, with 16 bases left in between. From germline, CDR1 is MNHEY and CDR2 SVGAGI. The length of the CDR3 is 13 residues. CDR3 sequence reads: CASSYKGAVEQYF. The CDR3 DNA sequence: TGTGCCAGCAGCTATAAAGGGGCCGTGGAGCAGTACTTC.

The CDR3 nucleotides read TGCAGTGCTAGTATGACTAGCGGGGGCCGGGAGACCCAGTACTTC. Protein: CSASMTSGGRETQYF. V and J are TRBV20-1 and TRBJ2-5; the match to TRBD2 covers 12 bases. The CDR3 sequence is 15 residues long. Germline CDR1 is DFQATT and CDR2 is SNEGSKA (reference sequence). Trimming removed 3 bases from V and 5 bases from J; junction bases left unmatched: 7.

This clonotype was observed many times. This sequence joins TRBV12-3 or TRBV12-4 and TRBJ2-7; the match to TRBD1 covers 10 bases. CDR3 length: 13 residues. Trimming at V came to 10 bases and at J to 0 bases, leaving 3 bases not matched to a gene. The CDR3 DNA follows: TGTGCCAAAGGACAGGGGGTCTCCTACGAGCAGTACTTC. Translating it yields CAKGQGVSYEQYF.

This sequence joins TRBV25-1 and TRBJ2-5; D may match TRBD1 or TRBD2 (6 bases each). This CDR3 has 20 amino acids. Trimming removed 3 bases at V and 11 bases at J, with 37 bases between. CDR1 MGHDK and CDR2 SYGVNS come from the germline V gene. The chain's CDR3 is CASSDFASDGPWGASNEQYF. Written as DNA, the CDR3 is TGTGCCAGCAGTGACTTCGCCTCAGACGGTCCGTGGGGGGCCTCGAATGAGCAGTACTTC.

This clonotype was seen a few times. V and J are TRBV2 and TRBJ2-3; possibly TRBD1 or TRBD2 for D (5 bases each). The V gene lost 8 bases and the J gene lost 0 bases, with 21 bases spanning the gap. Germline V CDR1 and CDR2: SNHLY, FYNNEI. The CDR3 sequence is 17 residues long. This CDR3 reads CASPRGRGATSTDTQYF. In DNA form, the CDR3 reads TGTGCCAGCCCGAGGGGCCGTGGAGCTACTAGCACAGATACGCAGTATTTT. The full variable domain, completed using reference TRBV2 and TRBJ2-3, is EPEVTQTPSHQVTQMGQEVILRCVPISNHLYFYWYRQILGQKVEFLVSFYNNEISEKSEIFDDQFSVERPDGSNFTLKIRSTKLEDSAMYFCASPRGRGATSTDTQYFGPGTRLTVL.

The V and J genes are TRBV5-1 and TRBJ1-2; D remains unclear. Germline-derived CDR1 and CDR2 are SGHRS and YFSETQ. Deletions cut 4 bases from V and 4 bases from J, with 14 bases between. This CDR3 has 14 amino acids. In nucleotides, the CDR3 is TGCGCCAGCAGCGCGGACGGACCGCTCTATGGCTACACCTTC. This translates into CASSADGPLYGYTF.

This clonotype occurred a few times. The DNA for the CDR3 is TGTGCCAGCAGCCCCGGGACTAGCGGGAGAAGTCGTCAAGAGACCCAGTACTTC. The encoded protein is CASSPGTSGRSRQETQYF. The chain recombines TRBV27 with TRBJ2-5; the match to TRBD2 covers 14 bases. CDR3 length: 18 amino acids. Trimming took 6 bases from V and 2 from J; bases not matched to a gene: 11. Germline CDR1 reads MNHEY; CDR2 reads SMNVEV (reference sequence).

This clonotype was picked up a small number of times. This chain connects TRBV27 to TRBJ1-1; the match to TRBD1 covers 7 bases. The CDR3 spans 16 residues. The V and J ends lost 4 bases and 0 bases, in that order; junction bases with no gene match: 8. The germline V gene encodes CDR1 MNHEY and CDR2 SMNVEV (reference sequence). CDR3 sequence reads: CASSSGQAYMNTEAFF. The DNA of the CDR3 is TGTGCCAGCAGTTCCGGACAGGCCTATATGAACACTGAAGCTTTCTTT.

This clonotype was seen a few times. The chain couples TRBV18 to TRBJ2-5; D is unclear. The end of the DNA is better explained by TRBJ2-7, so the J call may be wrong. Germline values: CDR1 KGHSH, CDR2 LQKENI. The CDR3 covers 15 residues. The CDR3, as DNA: TGTGCCAGCTCACCAAGTGGGTCAGCAAGCTACGAGCAGTACTTC. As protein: CASSPSGSASYEQYF.

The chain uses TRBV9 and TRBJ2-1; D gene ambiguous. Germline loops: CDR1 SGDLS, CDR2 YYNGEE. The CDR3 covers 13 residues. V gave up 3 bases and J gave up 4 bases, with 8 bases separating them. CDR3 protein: CASSASPYNEQFF. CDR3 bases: TGTGCCAGCAGCGCGAGCCCGTACAATGAGCAGTTCTTC.

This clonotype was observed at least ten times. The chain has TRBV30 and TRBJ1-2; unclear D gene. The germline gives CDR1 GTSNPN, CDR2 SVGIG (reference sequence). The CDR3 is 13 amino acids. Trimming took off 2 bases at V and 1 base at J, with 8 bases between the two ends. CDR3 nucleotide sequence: TGTGCCTGGAGTCCGGGTCGTAACTATGGCTACACCTTC. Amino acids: CAWSPGRNYGYTF.

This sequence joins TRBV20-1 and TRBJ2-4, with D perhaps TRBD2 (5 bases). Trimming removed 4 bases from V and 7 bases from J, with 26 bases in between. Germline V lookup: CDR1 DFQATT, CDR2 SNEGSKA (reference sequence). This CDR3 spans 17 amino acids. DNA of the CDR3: TGCAGTGCTAACGACGCTTCGGGGTTTTCCTCGGGGAACATTCAGTACTTC. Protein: CSANDASGFSSGNIQYF.

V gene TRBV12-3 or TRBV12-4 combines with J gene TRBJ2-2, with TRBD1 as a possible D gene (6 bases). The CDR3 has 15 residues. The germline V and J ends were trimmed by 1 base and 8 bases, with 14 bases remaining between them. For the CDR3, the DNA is TGTGCCAGCAGTTTAGGGGACAACGGGCGGGGGGAGCTGTTTTTT. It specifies CASSLGDNGRGELFF.

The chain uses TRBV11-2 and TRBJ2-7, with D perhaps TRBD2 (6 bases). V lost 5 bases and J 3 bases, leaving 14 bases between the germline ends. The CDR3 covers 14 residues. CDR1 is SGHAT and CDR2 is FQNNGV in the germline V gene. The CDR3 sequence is CASSLGRLVYEQYF. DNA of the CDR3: TGTGCCAGCAGCCTAGGGCGACTAGTCTACGAGCAGTACTTC.

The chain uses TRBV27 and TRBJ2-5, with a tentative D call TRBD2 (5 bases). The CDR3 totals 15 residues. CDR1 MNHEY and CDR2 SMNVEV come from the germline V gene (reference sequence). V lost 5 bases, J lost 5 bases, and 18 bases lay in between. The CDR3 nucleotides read TGTGCCAGCAGTAAACGGGCAACCCGAGGGGAGACCCAGTACTTC. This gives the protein CASSKRATRGETQYF.